This T cell receptor beta chain was recorded in a study of post-analysis software for immune sequencing data (dated by TCRdb to about 2015). Concerning the study at large: Relapsing-remitting, secondary progressive and progressive-relapsing multiple sclerosis were recorded as disease courses, and subtype annotation was lacking for some patients. A subset of samples was prepared in parallel using single-end sample barcoding, then pooled and co-amplified after Illumina adapter ligation. The multiple sclerosis patient repertoires were compared with 11 previously published healthy control repertoires from donors aged about 6 to 26 years.

Results the study describes overall, beyond this receptor: Significantly lower normalized Chao1 diversity was found in multiple sclerosis patients than in controls, suggesting substantial peripheral T-cell clonal expansion. The control group was slightly older than the multiple sclerosis patient group. Strong co-clustering of samples prepared in the same batch was shown by direct clustering with F measure, prompting a batch-effect correction. Patients showed significantly higher frequencies than controls for a few TRBV segments, among them TRBV5-6, TRBV5-1 and TRBV20-1.

Cut back by 1 base and 3 bases, the V and J ends lie 12 bases apart. Reading from cysteine to phenylalanine, the CDR3 counts 15 amino acids. Kept here is only the CDR3 DNA, which spans 45 bases and is read in frame from base 1. In the germline V gene (reference sequence), CDR1 corresponds to SEHNR and CDR2 to FQNEAQ. To demonstrate the VDJtools post-analysis software, TCR beta repertoires were profiled from the peripheral blood of about 13 young patients with multiple sclerosis. The multiple sclerosis patients were children and adolescents ranging in age from about 6 to 16 years. Libraries were constructed by PCR. Sequencing relied on an Illumina HiSeq 2500. Unique molecular identifiers were incorporated into TCR beta cDNA libraries to reduce PCR and sequencing biases. Every 1 to 10 million input T cells yielded approximately 500,000 cDNA molecules, meaning each molecule approximated one T cell. The same protocol used for the earlier healthy control dataset was applied to prepare and sequence the patient libraries. Samples belonging to the same batch were prepared together, multiplexed and sequenced on a shared HiSeq lane. As for the original processing: Raw barcoded reads were processed with MIGEC, and single-read molecular identifier groups were discarded before consensus assembly and CDR3 extraction. Clonotype tables were post-analysed with VDJtools, and diversity was normalized by down-sampling all datasets to the smallest sample size. In repertoire overlap clustering, CDR3 amino acid sequences, but not nucleotide sequences, were matched to correct batch-related cross-sample contamination. TCRdb reanalyzed the raw reads on its own, using fastp at Q25 for trimming and MiXCR for clone calling, and kept in-frame beta chains. Identical CDR3 proteins give one entry, which carries the most common genes and DNA. In this record, the V and J calls reflect TCRdb's handling and not the investigators' own analysis. Recorded for this sample are 380,000 or so distinct CDR3 sequences; less than 40% of them occurred a single time. Jointly, the top ten make up around an eighth of the sample.

This clonotype was observed once. Its antigen is unknown. No qualities accompany the bases; no much larger clone lies one base away. The receptor comes from a girl aged 5 to 17 with multiple sclerosis. Sequencing was performed on blood. The receptor chain draws on TRBV7-9 and TRBJ1-2; there is no confident call for the D gene. The CDR3 sequence is CASSLVPGPDYGYTF. The DNA sequence is as follows: TGTGCCAGCAGCTTAGTCCCCGGCCCCGACTATGGCTACACCTTC.